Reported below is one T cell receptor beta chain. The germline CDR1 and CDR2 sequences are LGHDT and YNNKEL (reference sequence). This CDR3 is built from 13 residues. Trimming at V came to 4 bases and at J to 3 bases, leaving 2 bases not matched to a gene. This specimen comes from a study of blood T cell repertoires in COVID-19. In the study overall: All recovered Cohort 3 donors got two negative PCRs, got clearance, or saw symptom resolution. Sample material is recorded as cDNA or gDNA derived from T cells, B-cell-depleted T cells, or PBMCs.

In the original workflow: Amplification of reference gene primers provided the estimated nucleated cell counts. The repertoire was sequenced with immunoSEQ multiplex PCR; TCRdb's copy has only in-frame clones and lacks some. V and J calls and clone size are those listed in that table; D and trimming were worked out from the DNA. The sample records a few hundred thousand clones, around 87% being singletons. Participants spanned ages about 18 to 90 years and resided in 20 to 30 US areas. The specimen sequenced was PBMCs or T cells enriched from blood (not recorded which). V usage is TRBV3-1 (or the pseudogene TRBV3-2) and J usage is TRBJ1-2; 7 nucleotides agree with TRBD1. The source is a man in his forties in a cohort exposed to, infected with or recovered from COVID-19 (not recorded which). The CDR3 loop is CASSRGTDYGYTF. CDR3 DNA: TGTGCCAGCAGCCGCGGGACAGACTATGGCTACACCTTC.